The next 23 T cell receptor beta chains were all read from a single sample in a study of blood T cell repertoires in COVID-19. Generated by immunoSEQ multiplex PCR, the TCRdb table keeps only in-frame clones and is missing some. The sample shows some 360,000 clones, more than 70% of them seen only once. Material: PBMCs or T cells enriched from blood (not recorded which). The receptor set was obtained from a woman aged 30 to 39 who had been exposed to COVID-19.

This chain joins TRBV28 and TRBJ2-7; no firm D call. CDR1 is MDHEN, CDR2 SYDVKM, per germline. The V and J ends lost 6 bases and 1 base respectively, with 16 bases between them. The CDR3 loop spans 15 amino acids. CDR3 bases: TGTGCCAGCAGCCCCCGTGGCAGTCAATCCTACGAGCAGTACTTC. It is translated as CASSPRGSQSYEQYF.

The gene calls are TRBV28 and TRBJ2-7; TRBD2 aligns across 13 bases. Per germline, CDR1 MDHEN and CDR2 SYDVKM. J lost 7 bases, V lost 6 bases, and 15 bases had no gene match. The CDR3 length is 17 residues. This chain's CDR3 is CASSPPSGTSGIWEQYF. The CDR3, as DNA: TGTGCCAGCAGCCCGCCCTCCGGGACTAGCGGGATTTGGGAGCAGTACTTC.

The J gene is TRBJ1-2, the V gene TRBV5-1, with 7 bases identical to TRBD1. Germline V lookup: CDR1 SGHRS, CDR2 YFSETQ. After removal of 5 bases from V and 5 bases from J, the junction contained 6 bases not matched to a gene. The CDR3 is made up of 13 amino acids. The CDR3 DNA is TGCGCCAGCAGTACCGGGACAGCTTATGGCTACACCTTC. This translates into CASSTGTAYGYTF.

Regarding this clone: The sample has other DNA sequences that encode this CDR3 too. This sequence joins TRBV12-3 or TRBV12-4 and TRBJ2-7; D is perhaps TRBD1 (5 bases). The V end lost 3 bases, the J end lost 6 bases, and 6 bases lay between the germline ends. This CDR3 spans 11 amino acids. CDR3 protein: CASSLGREQYF. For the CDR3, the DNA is TGTGCCAGCAGTTTGGGGCGCGAGCAGTACTTC.

In DNA, the CDR3 is TGTGCCAGCAGCGTACCGGGACTAGCGTACGACAGCTCCTACGAGCAGTACTTC. Translated: CASSVPGLAYDSSYEQYF. The chain is built from TRBV21-1 and TRBJ2-7; the D call TRBD2 from the table was never checked on the DNA. TRBV21-1 is assigned pseudogene status. This CDR3 has 18 residues.

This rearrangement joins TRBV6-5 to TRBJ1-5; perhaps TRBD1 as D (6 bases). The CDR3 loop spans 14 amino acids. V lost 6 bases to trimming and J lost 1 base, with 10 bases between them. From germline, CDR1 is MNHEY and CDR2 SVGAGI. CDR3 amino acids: CASSPGDSNQPQHF. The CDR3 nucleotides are TGTGCCAGCAGCCCAGGGGACAGCAATCAGCCCCAGCATTTT.

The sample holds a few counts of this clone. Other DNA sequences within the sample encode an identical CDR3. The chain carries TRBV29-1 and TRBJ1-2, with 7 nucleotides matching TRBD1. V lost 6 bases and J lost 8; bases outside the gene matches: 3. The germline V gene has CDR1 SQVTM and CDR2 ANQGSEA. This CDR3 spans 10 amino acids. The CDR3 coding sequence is TGCAGCGTAGGGACAGACGGCTACACCTTC. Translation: CSVGTDGYTF.

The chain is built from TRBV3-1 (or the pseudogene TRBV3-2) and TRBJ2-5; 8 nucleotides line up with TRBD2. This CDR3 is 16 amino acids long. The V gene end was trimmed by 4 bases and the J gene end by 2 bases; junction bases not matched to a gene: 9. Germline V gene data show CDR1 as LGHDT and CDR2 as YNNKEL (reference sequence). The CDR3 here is CASSPPERGPQETQYF. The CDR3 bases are TGTGCCAGCAGCCCGCCTGAGCGGGGGCCACAAGAGACCCAGTACTTC.

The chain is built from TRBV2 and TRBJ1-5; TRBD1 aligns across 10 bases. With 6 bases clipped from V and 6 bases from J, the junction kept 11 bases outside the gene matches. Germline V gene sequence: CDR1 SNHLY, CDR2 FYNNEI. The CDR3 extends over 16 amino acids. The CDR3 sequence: CASRDRQGAKVQPQHF. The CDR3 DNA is TGTGCCAGCAGGGACCGACAGGGGGCGAAAGTTCAGCCCCAGCATTTT. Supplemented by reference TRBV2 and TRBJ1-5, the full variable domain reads EPEVTQTPSHQVTQMGQEVILRCVPISNHLYFYWYRQILGQKVEFLVSFYNNEISEKSEIFDDQFSVERPDGSNFTLKIRSTKLEDSAMYFCASRDRQGAKVQPQHFGDGTRLSIL.

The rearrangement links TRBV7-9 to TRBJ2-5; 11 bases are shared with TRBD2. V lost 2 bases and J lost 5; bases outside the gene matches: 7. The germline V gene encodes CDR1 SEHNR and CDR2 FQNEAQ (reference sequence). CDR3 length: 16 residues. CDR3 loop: CASSLTRTSGSETQYF. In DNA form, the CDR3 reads TGTGCCAGCAGCTTAACCCGCACTAGCGGGAGTGAGACCCAGTACTTC.

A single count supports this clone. The DNA for the CDR3 is TGTGCCAGCAGCCAAGAAGGGGTAGGAGGCTACACCTTC. As protein: CASSQEGVGGYTF. This sequence joins TRBV3-1 (or the pseudogene TRBV3-2) and TRBJ1-2; perhaps TRBD1 as D (5 bases). Per germline, CDR1 LGHDT and CDR2 YNNKEL (reference sequence). This CDR3 has 13 amino acids. Trimming shortened V by 0 bases and J by 8 bases, and 10 bases separated the two germline ends.

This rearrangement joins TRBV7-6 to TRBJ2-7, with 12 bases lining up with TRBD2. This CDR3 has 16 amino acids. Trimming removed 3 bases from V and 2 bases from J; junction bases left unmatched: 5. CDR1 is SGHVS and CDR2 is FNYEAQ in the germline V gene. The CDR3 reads CASSFGTSGLTYEQYF. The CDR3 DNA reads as TGTGCCAGCAGCTTTGGGACTAGCGGGCTTACCTACGAGCAGTACTTC.

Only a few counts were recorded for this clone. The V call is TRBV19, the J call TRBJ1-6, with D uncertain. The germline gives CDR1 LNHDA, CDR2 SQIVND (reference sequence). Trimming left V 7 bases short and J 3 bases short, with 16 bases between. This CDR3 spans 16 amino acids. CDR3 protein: CASTRDGRGYNSPLHF. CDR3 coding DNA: TGTGCCAGTACCCGGGATGGTAGAGGCTATAATTCACCCCTCCACTTT. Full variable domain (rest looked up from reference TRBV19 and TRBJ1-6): DGGITQSPKYLFRKEGQNVTLSCEQNLNHDAMYWYRQDPGQGLRLIYYSQIVNDFQKGDIAEGYSVSREKKESFPLTVTSAQKNPTAFYLCASTRDGRGYNSPLHFGNGTRLTVT.

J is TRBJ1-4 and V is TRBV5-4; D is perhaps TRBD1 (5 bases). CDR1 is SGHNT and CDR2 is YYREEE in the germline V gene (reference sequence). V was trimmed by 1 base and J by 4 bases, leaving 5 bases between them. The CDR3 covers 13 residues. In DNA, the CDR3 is TGTGCCAGCAGCTTGCAGGGTAATGAAAAACTGTTTTTT. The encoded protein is CASSLQGNEKLFF.

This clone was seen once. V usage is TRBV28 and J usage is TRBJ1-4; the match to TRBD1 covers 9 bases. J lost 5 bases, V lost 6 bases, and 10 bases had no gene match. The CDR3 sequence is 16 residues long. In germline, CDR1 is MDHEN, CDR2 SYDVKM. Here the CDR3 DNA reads TGTGCCAGCAGACGGACTATCGGGACAGGGAATGAAAAACTGTTTTTT. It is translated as CASRRTIGTGNEKLFF.

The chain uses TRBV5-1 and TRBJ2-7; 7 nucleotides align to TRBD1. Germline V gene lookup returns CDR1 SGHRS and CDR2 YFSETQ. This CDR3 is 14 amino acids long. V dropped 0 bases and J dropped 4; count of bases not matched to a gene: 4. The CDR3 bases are TGCGCCAGCAGCTTGGCAGGGGGTGGTTACGAGCAGTACTTC. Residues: CASSLAGGGYEQYF.

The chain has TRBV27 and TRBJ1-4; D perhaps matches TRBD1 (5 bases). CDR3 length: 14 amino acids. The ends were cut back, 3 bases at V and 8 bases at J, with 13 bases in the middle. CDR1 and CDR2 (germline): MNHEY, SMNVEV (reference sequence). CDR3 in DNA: TGTGCCAGCAGTTTCTCAGGGTTCGGAGAAAAACTGTTTTTT. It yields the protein CASSFSGFGEKLFF. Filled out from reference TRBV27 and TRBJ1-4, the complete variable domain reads EAQVTQNPRYLITVTGKKLTVTCSQNMNHEYMSWYRQDPGLGLRQIYYSMNVEVTDKGDVPEGYKVSRKEKRNFPLILESPSPNQTSLYFCASSFSGFGEKLFFGSGTQLSVL.

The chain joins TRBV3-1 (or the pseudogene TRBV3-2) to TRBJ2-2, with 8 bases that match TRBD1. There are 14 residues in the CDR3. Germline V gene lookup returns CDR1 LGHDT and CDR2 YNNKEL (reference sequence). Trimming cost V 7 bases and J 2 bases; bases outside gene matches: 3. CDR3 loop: CASTDRGNTGELFF. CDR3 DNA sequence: TGTGCCAGCACCGACAGGGGAAACACCGGGGAGCTGTTTTTT.

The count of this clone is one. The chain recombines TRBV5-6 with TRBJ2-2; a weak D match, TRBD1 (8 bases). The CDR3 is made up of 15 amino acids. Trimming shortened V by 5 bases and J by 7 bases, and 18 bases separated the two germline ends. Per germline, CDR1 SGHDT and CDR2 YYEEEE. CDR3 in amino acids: CASSPRQGRGGELFF. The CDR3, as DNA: TGTGCCAGCAGTCCCAGACAGGGGAGGGGCGGGGAGCTGTTTTTT. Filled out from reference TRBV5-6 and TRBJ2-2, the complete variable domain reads DAGVTQSPTHLIKTRGQQVTLRCSPKSGHDTVSWYQQALGQGPQFIFQYYEEEERQRGNFPDRFSGHQFPNYSSELNVNALLLGDSALYLCASSPRQGRGGELFFGEGSRLTVL.

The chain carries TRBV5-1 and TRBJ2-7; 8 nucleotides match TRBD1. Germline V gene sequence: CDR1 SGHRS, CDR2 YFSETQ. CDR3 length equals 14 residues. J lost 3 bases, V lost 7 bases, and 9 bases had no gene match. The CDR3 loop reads CASHTGGANYEQYF. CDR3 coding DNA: TGCGCCAGCCACACAGGGGGAGCCAACTACGAGCAGTACTTC. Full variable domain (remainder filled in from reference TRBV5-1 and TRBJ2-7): KAGVTQTPRYLIKTRGQQVTLSCSPISGHRSVSWYQQTPGQGLQFLFEYFSETQRNKGNFPGRFSGRQFSNSRSEMNVSTLELGDSALYLCASHTGGANYEQYFGPGTRLTVT.

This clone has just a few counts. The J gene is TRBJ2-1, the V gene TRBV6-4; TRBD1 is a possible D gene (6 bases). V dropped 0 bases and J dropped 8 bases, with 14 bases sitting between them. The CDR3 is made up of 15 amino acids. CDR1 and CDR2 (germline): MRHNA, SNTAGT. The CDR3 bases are TGTGCCAGCAGTGACTCCGAAGGGGGAATGGATGAGCAGTTCTTC. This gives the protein CASSDSEGGMDEQFF.

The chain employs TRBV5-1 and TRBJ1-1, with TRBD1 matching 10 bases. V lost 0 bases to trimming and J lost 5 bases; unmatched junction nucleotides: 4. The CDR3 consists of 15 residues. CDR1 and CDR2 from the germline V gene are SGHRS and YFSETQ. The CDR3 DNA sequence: TGCGCCAGCAGCTTGGGACAGGGGGCGCGAACTGAAGCTTTCTTT. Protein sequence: CASSLGQGARTEAFF.

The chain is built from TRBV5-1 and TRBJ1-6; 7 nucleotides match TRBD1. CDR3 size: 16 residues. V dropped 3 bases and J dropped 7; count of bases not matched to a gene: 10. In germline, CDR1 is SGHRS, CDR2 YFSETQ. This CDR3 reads CASSSQGVDSNSPLHF. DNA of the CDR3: TGCGCCAGCAGCTCTCAGGGGGTAGACTCGAATTCACCCCTCCACTTT.